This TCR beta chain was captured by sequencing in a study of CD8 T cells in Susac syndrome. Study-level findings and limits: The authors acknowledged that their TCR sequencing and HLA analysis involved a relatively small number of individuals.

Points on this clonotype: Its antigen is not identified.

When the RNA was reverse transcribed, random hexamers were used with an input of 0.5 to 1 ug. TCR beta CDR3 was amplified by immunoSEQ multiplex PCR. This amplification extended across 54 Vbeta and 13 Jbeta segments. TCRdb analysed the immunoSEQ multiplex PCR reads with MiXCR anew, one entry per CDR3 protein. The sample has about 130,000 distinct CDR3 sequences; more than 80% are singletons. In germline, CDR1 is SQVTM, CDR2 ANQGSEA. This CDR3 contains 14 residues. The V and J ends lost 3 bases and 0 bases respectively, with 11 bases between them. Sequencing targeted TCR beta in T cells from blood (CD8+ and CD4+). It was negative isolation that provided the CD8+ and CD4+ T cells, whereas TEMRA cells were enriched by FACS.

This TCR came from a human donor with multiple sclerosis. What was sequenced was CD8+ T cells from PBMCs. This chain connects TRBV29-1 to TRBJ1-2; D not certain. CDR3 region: CSVEEGKANYGYTF. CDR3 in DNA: TGCAGCGTTGAGGAGGGCAAAGCTAACTATGGCTACACCTTC.